One sample yielded the 22 T cell receptor beta chains listed below, sequenced in a study of T-cell reconstitution after alpha-beta-depleted transplantation in children. As it was prepared, the TCRbeta library received unique molecular identifiers. Via MiXCR, TCRdb re-called the PCR reads, giving one row per CDR3 protein. The sample lists around 94,000 distinct CDR3 sequences, about 5.6% seen once, with about 6% in the top ten. The source was PBMCs, mostly from graft donor cells, collected 60 days after TCRalphabeta/CD19-depleted stem cell transplant. All receptors derive from a female patient younger than 10 who had a stem cell transplant for Fanconi anemia, so the T cells may come from the graft donor.

This clonotype was recorded at least ten times. Here the CDR3 DNA reads TGCAGTGCTAGGAGAGAAGCGGGAGCCCTGAACACCGGGGAGCTGTTTTTT. As protein: CSARREAGALNTGELFF. The chain recombines TRBV20-1 with TRBJ2-2, with 8 positions matching TRBD2. This CDR3 region has 17 residues. J lost 1 base, V lost 3 bases, and 10 bases had no gene match. Germline V gene data show CDR1 as DFQATT and CDR2 as SNEGSKA (reference sequence).

Many counts were recorded for this clonotype. This chain joins TRBV18 and TRBJ2-2; D is possibly TRBD2 (5 bases). The germline V and J ends were trimmed by 3 bases and 2 bases, with 10 bases remaining between them. Germline-derived CDR1 and CDR2 are KGHSH and LQKENI. The CDR3 runs to 15 residues. The CDR3 here is CASSPTITNTGELFF. In DNA form, the CDR3 reads TGTGCCAGCTCACCGACTATCACTAACACCGGGGAGCTGTTTTTT.

Note on this clonotype: It is likely a read error, because the conserved phenylalanine at the end of the CDR3 is missing. This chain links TRBV3-1 with TRBJ2-1, with TRBD2 identical over 8 bases. J lost 3 bases, V lost 0 bases, and 7 bases had no gene match. CDR3 length equals 17 residues. Germline loops: CDR1 LGHDT, CDR2 YNNKEL (reference sequence). The CDR3 sequence is CASSQDFAGGIYNEQFS. In DNA form, the CDR3 reads TGTGCCAGCAGCCAAGATTTCGCGGGGGGCATCTACAATGAGCAGTTCTCC.

Notes on this clonotype: A much larger clone lies a single base off, so this may be a read error. The genes are TRBV21-1 and TRBJ2-4. TRBV21-1 counts as a pseudogene. CDR3 length equals 11 residues. The DNA for the CDR3 is TGTGCCAGCAGCAAAGGGGACATTCGGTACTTC. This sequence encodes CASSKGDIRYF.

This clonotype was found many times. The V and J genes are TRBV12-3 or TRBV12-4 and TRBJ2-7; TRBD2 matches 7 bases. With 5 bases clipped from V and 2 bases from J, the junction kept 9 bases outside the gene matches. This CDR3 is 15 amino acids long. DNA for the CDR3: TGTGCCAGCAGTCCGTCCCTAGCGGTTGCCTACGAGCAGTACTTC. This sequence encodes CASSPSLAVAYEQYF.

At least ten counts were recorded for this clonotype. The chain combines TRBV7-3 with TRBJ2-1; D is ambiguous. CDR1 and CDR2 (germline): SGHTA, FQGTGA. The length of the CDR3 is 13 residues. Trimming removed 4 bases at V and 2 bases at J, with 6 bases between. The CDR3 coding sequence is TGTGCCAGCAGCTCTCTTACCTACAATGAGCAGTTCTTC. The encoded protein is CASSSLTYNEQFF.

This clonotype was seen repeatedly, ten times or more. The chain joins TRBV29-1 to TRBJ2-1, with a weak D call TRBD1 (5 bases). CDR3 size: 11 residues. The V end lost 2 bases, the J end lost 10 bases, and 9 bases lay between the germline ends. Germline CDR1 and CDR2: SQVTM and ANQGSEA. The CDR3 DNA is TGCAGCGTTGAAAACCGACAGGAGCAGTTCTTC. Translated: CSVENRQEQFF.

The chain has TRBV15 and TRBJ2-7; perhaps D is TRBD1 or TRBD2 (5 bases each). CDR3 length: 12 amino acids. Per germline, CDR1 LNHNV and CDR2 YYDKDF (reference sequence). V was trimmed by 1 base and J by 4 bases, leaving 5 bases between them. CDR3 bases: TGTGCCACCAGCAGAGGGGGGTACGAGCAGTACTTC. It encodes CATSRGGYEQYF.

In this sample, this clonotype turned up many times. The V call is TRBV10-3, the J call TRBJ2-5; D is unclear. The CDR3 has 12 residues. V lost 4 bases, J lost 5 bases, and 8 bases lay in between. Germline CDR1 ENHRY, CDR2 SYGVKD. CDR3 bases: TGTGCCATCAGTGTGGAAGCGGAGACCCAGTACTTC. Amino acid sequence: CAISVEAETQYF.

This clonotype was seen ten or more times. The gene calls are TRBV9 and TRBJ2-4; D ambiguous. This CDR3 spans 15 amino acids. Germline loops: CDR1 SGDLS, CDR2 YYNGEE. With 3 bases removed from V and 6 bases from J, the gap between germline ends came to 16 bases. CDR3 nucleotides: TGTGCCAGCAGCGCTGACGCAATACCGGGAAACATTCAGTACTTC. Its translation: CASSADAIPGNIQYF.

This clonotype occurred many times. The chain is built from TRBV24-1 and TRBJ2-1, with TRBD2 matching over 8 bases. With 0 bases clipped from V and 7 bases from J, the junction kept 7 bases outside the gene matches. Germline values: CDR1 KGHDR, CDR2 SFDVKD. This CDR3 contains 16 residues. CDR3 protein: CATSDLRTSIRNEQFF. The CDR3 DNA sequence: TGTGCCACCAGTGATTTGCGGACTAGCATAAGGAATGAGCAGTTCTTC.

This clonotype was seen many times. J is TRBJ2-1 and V is TRBV5-1; 11 bases fit TRBD2. CDR3 length: 15 amino acids. CDR1 SGHRS and CDR2 YFSETQ come from the germline V gene. V lost 6 bases to trimming and J lost 6 bases; unmatched junction nucleotides: 8. The CDR3 DNA is TGCGCCAGCACCATAGCGGGAGGGAGAAGCAATGAGCAGTTCTTC. This encodes CASTIAGGRSNEQFF.

This clonotype appeared many times. The genes are TRBV5-1 and TRBJ2-1; no clear D. Germline V gene data show CDR1 as SGHRS and CDR2 as YFSETQ. CDR3 length equals 15 residues. V shed 4 bases and J shed 8 bases, with 19 bases lying between them. The CDR3 loop is CASSGRAPPLDEQFF. In nucleotides, the CDR3 is TGCGCCAGCAGCGGCCGGGCCCCCCCCCTAGATGAGCAGTTCTTC. The full variable domain, completed using reference TRBV5-1 and TRBJ2-1, is KAGVTQTPRYLIKTRGQQVTLSCSPISGHRSVSWYQQTPGQGLQFLFEYFSETQRNKGNFPGRFSGRQFSNSRSEMNVSTLELGDSALYLCASSGRAPPLDEQFFGPGTRLTVL.

This chain connects TRBV5-1 to TRBJ2-3; TRBD1 aligns across 10 bases. J was trimmed by 2 bases and V by 2 bases; bases with no gene match: 17. Germline V gene sequence: CDR1 SGHRS, CDR2 YFSETQ. This CDR3 has 20 residues. The CDR3 loop is CASSFRTIIATGGTTDTQYF. The CDR3 DNA sequence: TGCGCCAGCAGCTTTCGGACGATCATTGCGACAGGGGGCACCACAGATACGCAGTATTTT. Full variable domain (missing parts from reference TRBV5-1 and TRBJ2-3): KAGVTQTPRYLIKTRGQQVTLSCSPISGHRSVSWYQQTPGQGLQFLFEYFSETQRNKGNFPGRFSGRQFSNSRSEMNVSTLELGDSALYLCASSFRTIIATGGTTDTQYFGPGTRLTVL.

This clonotype was recorded many times. The chain links TRBV5-5 to TRBJ2-7, with TRBD1 matching over 7 bases. The CDR3 is 14 residues long. CDR1 is SGHKS and CDR2 is YYEKEE in the germline V gene (reference sequence). V dropped 4 bases and J dropped 3; count of bases not matched to a gene: 7. CDR3 sequence: CASSMPGQIYEQYF. The CDR3 coding sequence is TGTGCCAGCAGCATGCCGGGACAGATCTACGAGCAGTACTTC. The variable domain in full, with the rest retrieved from reference TRBV5-5 and TRBJ2-7, is DAGVTQSPTHLIKTRGQQVTLRCSPISGHKSVSWYQQVLGQGPQFIFQYYEKEERGRGNFPDRFSARQFPNYSSELNVNALLLGDSALYLCASSMPGQIYEQYFGPGTRLTVT.

By its share, this clonotype is medium-sized. This rearrangement joins TRBV19 to TRBJ2-5, with D possibly being TRBD2 (5 bases). V lost 5 bases to trimming and J lost 2 bases, with 15 bases between them. There are 15 residues in the CDR3. Germline V CDR1 and CDR2: LNHDA, SQIVND (reference sequence). CDR3 sequence (DNA): TGTGCCAGTAGTCTCGGAGACCGGACTCAAGAGACCCAGTACTTC. Residues: CASSLGDRTQETQYF.

This chain links TRBV6-1 with TRBJ2-7, with a possible D match to TRBD2 (5 bases). The CDR3 consists of 15 residues. Trimming cost V 2 bases and J 2 bases, with 13 bases left between them. Germline CDR1 reads MNHNS; CDR2 reads SASEGT. The CDR3 region is CASSESVARTYEQYF. The CDR3 region has the DNA TGTGCCAGCAGTGAATCAGTAGCGCGTACCTACGAGCAGTACTTC.

This clonotype was seen ten or more times. The chain recombines TRBV28 with TRBJ2-3; 7 bases map to TRBD2. The CDR3 covers 15 residues. Per germline, CDR1 MDHEN and CDR2 SYDVKM. V lost 6 bases to trimming and J lost 0 bases; unmatched junction nucleotides: 6. CDR3 DNA sequence: TGTGCCAGCAGCCTCCGGGACTACAGCACAGATACGCAGTATTTT. Protein product: CASSLRDYSTDTQYF.

The sample holds a few counts of this clonotype. J is TRBJ2-7 and V is TRBV7-9; TRBD1 is a possible D gene (5 bases). Germline V CDR1 and CDR2: SEHNR, FQNEAQ (reference sequence). CDR3 size: 16 residues. With 6 bases removed from V and 1 base from J, the gap between germline ends came to 19 bases. The CDR3 reads CASSTRENQGSYEQYF. Written as DNA, the CDR3 is TGTGCCAGCAGTACAAGGGAAAACCAGGGATCCTACGAGCAGTACTTC.

This clonotype was recorded a few times. The V gene is TRBV19, the J gene TRBJ2-7; no reliable D call. Trimming removed 3 bases at V and 0 bases at J, with 6 bases between. CDR1 is LNHDA, CDR2 SQIVND, per germline (reference sequence). This CDR3 spans 13 amino acids. The CDR3 DNA is TGTGCCAGTAGTATCTCACCCTCCTACGAGCAGTACTTC. Translating gives CASSISPSYEQYF.

The sample holds many counts of this clonotype. The chain links TRBV15 to TRBJ2-2, with TRBD2 as a possible D gene (6 bases). The germline V gene encodes CDR1 LNHNV and CDR2 YYDKDF (reference sequence). There are 15 residues in the CDR3. Deletions cut 3 bases from V and 0 bases from J, with 8 bases between. The CDR3 loop reads CATSRTGANTGELFF. The CDR3 DNA reads TGTGCCACCAGCAGGACGGGAGCGAACACCGGGGAGCTGTTTTTT.

This clonotype appeared a few times. V and J are TRBV19 and TRBJ2-1, with 7 bases that match TRBD1. After removal of 5 bases from V and 11 bases from J, the junction contained 6 bases not matched to a gene. The length of the CDR3 is 12 residues. Germline V gives CDR1 LNHDA, CDR2 SQIVND (reference sequence). The CDR3, as DNA: TGTGCCAGTAGTTCCCCGGGACAGAAGCAGTTCTTC. It encodes CASSSPGQKQFF.